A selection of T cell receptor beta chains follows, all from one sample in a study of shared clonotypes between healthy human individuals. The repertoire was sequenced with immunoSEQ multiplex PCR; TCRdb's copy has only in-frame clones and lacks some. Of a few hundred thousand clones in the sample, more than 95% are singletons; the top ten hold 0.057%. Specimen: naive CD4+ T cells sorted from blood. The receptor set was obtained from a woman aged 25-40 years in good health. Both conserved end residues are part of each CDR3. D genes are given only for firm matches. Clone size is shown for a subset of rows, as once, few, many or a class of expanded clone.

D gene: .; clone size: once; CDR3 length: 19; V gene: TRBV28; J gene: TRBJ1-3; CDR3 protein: CASSLEVWSTGYGGNTIYF; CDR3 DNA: TGTGCCAGCAGTTTAGAAGTGTGGTCGACGGGTTACGGTGGAAACACCATATATTTT
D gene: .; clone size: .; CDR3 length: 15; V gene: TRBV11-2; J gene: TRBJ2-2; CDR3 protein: CASSLMKGGAGELFF; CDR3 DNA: TGTGCCAGCAGCTTAATGAAGGGTGGGGCCGGGGAGCTGTTTTTT
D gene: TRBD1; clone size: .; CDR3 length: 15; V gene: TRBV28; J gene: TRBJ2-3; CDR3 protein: CASRKRDRFTDTQYF; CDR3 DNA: TGTGCCAGCAGGAAAAGGGACAGATTCACAGATACGCAGTATTTT
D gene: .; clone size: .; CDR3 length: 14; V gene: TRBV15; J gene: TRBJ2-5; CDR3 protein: CATSRDPRQETQYF; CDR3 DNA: TGTGCCACCAGCAGAGATCCCAGGCAAGAGACCCAGTACTTC
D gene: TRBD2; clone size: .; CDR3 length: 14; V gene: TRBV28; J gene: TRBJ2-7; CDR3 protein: CASSRTSGMNEQYF; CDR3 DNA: TGTGCCAGCAGTCGGACTAGCGGCATGAACGAGCAGTACTTC
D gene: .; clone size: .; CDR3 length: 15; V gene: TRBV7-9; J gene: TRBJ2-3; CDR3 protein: CASMLLGGLTDTQYF; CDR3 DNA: TGTGCCAGCATGCTCCTGGGAGGACTCACAGATACGCAATATTTT
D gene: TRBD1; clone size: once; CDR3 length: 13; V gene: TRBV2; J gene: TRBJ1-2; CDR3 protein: CASRQGQNYGYTF; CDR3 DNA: TGTGCCAGCAGACAGGGGCAGAACTATGGCTACACCTTC
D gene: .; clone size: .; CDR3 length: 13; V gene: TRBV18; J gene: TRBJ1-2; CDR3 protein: CASTAYAGYGYTF; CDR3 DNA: TGTGCCAGCACAGCCTACGCCGGGTATGGCTACACCTTC
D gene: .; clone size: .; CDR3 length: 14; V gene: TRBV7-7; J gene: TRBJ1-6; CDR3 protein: CASSLGEGNSPLHF; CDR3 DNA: TGTGCCAGCAGCCTAGGGGAGGGGAACTCACCCCTCCACTTT
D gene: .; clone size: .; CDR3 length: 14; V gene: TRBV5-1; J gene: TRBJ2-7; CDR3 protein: CASSLALGSYEQYF; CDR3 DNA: TGCGCCAGCAGCTTGGCCCTAGGCTCCTACGAGCAGTACTTC
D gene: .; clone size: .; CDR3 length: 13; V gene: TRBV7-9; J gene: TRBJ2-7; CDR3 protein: CATQGSLSYEQYF; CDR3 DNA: TGTGCCACCCAGGGATCACTCTCCTACGAGCAGTACTTC
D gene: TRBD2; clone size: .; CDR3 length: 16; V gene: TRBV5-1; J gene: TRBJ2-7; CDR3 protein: CASSRGLDRVSYEQYF; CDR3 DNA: TGCGCCAGCAGCAGGGGACTAGATAGGGTCTCCTACGAGCAGTACTTC
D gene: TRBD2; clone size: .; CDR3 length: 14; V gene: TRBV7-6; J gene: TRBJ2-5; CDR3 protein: CASSFSGAQETQYF; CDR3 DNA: TGTGCCAGCAGCTTTAGCGGGGCCCAAGAGACCCAGTACTTC
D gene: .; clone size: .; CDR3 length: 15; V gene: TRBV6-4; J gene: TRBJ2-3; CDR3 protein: CASSDLAAGTDTQYF; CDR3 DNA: TGTGCCAGCAGTGACCTAGCAGCGGGCACAGATACGCAGTATTTT
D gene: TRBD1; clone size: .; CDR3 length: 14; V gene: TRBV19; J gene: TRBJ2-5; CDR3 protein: CASSRKTGVETQYF; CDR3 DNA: TGTGCCAGTAGTAGAAAGACAGGGGTAGAGACCCAGTACTTC
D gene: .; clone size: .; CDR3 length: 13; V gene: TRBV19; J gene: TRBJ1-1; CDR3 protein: CASSIYGGTEAFF; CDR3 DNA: TGTGCCAGTAGTATTTATGGTGGCACTGAAGCTTTCTTT
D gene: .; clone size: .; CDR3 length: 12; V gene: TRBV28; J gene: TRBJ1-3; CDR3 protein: CASSQDQGPIYF; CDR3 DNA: TGTGCCAGCAGCCAAGACCAGGGTCCCATATATTTT
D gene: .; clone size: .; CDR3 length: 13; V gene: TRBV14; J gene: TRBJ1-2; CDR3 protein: CASSQRSGSGYTF; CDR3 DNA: TGTGCCAGCAGCCAAAGATCAGGGTCTGGCTACACCTTC
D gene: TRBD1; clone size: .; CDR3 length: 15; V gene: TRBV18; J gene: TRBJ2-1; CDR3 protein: CASSHPGQGSDEQFF; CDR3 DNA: TGTGCCAGCTCTCACCCGGGACAGGGTAGCGATGAGCAGTTCTTC
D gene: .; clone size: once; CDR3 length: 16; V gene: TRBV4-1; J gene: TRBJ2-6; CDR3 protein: CASSREDGSGANVLTF; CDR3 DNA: TGCGCCAGCAGCCGGGAGGACGGCTCTGGGGCCAACGTCCTGACTTTC
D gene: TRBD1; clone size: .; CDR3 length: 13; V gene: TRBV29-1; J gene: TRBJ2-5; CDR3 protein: CSVYRGHEETQYF; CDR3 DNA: TGCAGCGTTTACAGGGGGCATGAAGAGACCCAGTACTTC
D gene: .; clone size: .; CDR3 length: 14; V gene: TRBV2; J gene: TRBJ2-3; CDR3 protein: CASSDRQNTDTQYF; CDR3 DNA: TGTGCCAGCAGTGACCGACAGAACACAGATACGCAGTATTTT
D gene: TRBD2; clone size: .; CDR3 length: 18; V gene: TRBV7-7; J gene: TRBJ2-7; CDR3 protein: CASSFGTSGRTIPYEQYF; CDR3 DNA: TGTGCCAGCAGCTTCGGGACTAGCGGGAGGACGATTCCCTACGAGCAGTACTTC
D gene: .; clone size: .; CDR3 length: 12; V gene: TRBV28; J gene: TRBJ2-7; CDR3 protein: CASRSTSIEQYF; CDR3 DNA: TGTGCCAGCAGGTCAACTAGTATCGAGCAGTACTTC
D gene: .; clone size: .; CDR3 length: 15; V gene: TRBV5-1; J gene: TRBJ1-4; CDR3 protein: CASSLMGRVNEKLFF; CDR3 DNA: TGCGCCAGCAGTTTGATGGGCAGGGTTAATGAAAAACTGTTTTTT
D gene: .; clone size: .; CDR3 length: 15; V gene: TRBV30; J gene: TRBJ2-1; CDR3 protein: CAWSGPRGSYNEQFF; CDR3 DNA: TGTGCCTGGAGTGGCCCCAGGGGTTCCTACAATGAGCAGTTCTTC
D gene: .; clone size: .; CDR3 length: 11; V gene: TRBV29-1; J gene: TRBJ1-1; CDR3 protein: CSVSLNTEAFF; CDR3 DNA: TGCAGCGTTAGCCTGAACACTGAAGCTTTCTTT
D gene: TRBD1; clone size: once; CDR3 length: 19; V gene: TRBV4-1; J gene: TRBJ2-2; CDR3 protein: CASSQELEAWTGETGELFF; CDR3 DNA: TGCGCCAGCAGCCAAGAATTGGAGGCTTGGACAGGGGAGACCGGGGAGCTGTTTTTT
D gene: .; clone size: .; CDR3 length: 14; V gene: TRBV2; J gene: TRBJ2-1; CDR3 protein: CASRSRWTYNEQFF; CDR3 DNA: TGTGCCAGCAGAAGTAGATGGACTTACAATGAGCAGTTCTTC
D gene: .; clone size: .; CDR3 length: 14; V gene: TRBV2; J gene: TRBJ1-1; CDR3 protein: CASSEGTWGTEAFF; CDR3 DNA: TGTGCCAGCAGTGAAGGGACGTGGGGCACTGAAGCTTTCTTT
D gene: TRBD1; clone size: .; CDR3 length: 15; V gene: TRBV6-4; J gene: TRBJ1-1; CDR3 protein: CASSKTGGLSPEAFF; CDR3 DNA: TGTGCCAGCAGTAAGACAGGGGGCCTTAGTCCTGAAGCTTTCTTT
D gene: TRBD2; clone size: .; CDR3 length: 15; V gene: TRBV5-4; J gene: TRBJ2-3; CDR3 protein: CASSPAEGSGDTQYF; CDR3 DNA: TGTGCCAGCAGCCCCGCGGAGGGTAGCGGGGATACGCAGTATTTT
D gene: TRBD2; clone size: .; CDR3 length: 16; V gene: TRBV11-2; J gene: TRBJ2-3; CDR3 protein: CASSLISGRGTDTQYF; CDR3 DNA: TGTGCCAGCAGCTTAATAAGCGGGAGAGGGACAGATACGCAGTATTTT
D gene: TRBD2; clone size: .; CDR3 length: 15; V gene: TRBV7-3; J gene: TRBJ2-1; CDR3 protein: CASSLDPSGINEQFF; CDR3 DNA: TGTGCCAGCAGCTTAGATCCTAGCGGGATCAATGAGCAGTTCTTC
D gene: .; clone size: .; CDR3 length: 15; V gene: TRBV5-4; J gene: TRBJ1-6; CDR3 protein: CASSLGVAGQSDLHF; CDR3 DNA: TGTGCCAGCAGCTTGGGGGTGGCGGGGCAGTCGGACCTCCACTTT
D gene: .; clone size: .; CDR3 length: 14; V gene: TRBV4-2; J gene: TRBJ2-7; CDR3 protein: CASSALSGPTPQYF; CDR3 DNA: TGTGCCAGCAGCGCCTTGAGCGGCCCTACGCCGCAGTACTTC
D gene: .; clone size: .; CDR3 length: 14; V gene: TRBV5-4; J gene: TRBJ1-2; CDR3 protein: CASSSQTAFYGYTF; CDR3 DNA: TGTGCCAGCAGCTCCCAGACAGCCTTCTATGGCTACACCTTC
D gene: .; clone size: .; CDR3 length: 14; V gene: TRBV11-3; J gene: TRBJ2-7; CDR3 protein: CASSLGQVGYEQYF; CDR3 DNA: TGTGCCAGCAGCTTAGGACAGGTCGGCTACGAGCAGTACTTC
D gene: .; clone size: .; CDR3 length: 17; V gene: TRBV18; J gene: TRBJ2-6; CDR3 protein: CASSPLVTAKGANVLTF; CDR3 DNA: TGTGCCAGCTCACCACTAGTGACGGCCAAAGGGGCCAACGTCCTGACTTTC
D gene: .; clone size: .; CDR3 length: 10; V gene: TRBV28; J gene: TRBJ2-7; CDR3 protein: CASGLYEQYF; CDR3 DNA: TGTGCCAGCGGCCTCTACGAGCAGTACTTC
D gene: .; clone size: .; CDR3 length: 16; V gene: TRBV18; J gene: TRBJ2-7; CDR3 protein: CASSPFEGSSYYEQYF; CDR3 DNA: TGTGCCAGCTCACCATTTGAGGGGTCCAGCTACTACGAGCAGTACTTC
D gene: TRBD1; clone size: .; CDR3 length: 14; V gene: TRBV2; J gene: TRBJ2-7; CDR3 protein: CASSLGQGPYEQYF; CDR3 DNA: TGTGCCAGTTCCCTTGGACAGGGCCCCTACGAGCAGTACTTC
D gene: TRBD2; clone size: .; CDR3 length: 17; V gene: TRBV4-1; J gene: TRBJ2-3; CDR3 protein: CASSQPTSGRVAHTQYF; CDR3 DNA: TGCGCCAGCAGCCAACCGACTAGCGGGAGGGTCGCCCATACGCAGTATTTT
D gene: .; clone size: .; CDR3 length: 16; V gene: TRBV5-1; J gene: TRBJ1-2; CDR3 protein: CASSPHPRDLNYGYTF; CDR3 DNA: TGCGCCAGCAGCCCCCACCCCAGGGACCTTAACTATGGCTACACCTTC
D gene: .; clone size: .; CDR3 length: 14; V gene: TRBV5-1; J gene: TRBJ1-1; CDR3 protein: CASSLVGGGTEAFF; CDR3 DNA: TGCGCCAGCAGCTTGGTGGGAGGAGGCACTGAAGCTTTCTTT
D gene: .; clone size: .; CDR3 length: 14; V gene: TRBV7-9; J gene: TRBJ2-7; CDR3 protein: CASSYREKTYEQYF; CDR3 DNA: TGTGCCAGCAGCTACCGCGAGAAAACCTACGAGCAGTACTTC
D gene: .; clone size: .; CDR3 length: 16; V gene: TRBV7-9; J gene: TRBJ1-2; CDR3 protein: CASSPGRTGSFYGYTF; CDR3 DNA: TGTGCCAGCAGCCCCGGGAGGACCGGTTCCTTCTATGGCTACACCTTC
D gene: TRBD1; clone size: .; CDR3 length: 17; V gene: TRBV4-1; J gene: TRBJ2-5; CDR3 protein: CASSQDTPRGLGETQYF; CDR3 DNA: TGCGCCAGCAGCCAAGATACCCCCAGGGGGCTTGGGGAGACCCAGTACTTC
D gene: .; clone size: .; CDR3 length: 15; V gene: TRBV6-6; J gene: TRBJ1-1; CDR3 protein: CASSYGRVQNTEAFF; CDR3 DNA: TGTGCCAGCAGTTATGGACGAGTCCAGAACACTGAAGCTTTCTTT
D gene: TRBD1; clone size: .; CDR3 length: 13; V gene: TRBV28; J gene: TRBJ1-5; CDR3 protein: CASSPGQVQPQHF; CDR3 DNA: TGTGCCAGCAGTCCCGGACAGGTTCAGCCCCAGCATTTT
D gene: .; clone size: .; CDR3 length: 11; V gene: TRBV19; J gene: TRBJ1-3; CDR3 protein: CASTSGNTIYF; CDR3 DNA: TGTGCCAGTACCTCTGGAAACACCATATATTTT
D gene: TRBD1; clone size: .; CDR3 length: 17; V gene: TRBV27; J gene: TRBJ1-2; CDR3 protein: CASSQSGTGFYNYGYTF; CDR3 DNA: TGTGCCAGCAGTCAGAGCGGGACAGGCTTTTATAACTATGGCTACACCTTC
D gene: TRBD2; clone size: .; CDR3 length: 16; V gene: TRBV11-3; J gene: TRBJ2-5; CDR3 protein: CASSLDPSGSVETQYF; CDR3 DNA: TGTGCCAGCAGCTTAGATCCTAGCGGGAGTGTGGAGACCCAGTACTTC